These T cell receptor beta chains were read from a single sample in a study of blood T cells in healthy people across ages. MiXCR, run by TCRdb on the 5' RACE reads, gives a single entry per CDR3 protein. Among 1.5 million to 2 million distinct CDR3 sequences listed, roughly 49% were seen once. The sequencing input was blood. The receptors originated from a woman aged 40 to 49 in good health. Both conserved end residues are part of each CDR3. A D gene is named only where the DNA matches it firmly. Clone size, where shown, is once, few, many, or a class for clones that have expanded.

cdr3_nt: TGTGCCAGCAACAATGCAGGGTACGAGCAGTACTTC
cdr3_aa: CASNNAGYEQYF
d_call: .
j_call: TRBJ2-7
v_call: TRBV7-2
clone_size: few

cdr3_nt: TGTGCCAGCAGCCAAGATGAAGCCGGCGGGGGGATCTACAATGAGCAGTTCTTC
cdr3_aa: CASSQDEAGGGIYNEQFF
d_call: TRBD2
j_call: TRBJ2-1
v_call: TRBV4-2
clone_size: many

cdr3_nt: TGCAGCGTGAGGGCAGACCCAGATACGCAGTATTTT
cdr3_aa: CSVRADPDTQYF
d_call: .
j_call: TRBJ2-3
v_call: TRBV29-1
clone_size: .

cdr3_nt: TGTGCCAGCGGTCCTAGCGGGGGGCGTGAGACCCAGTACTTC
cdr3_aa: CASGPSGGRETQYF
d_call: TRBD2
j_call: TRBJ2-5
v_call: TRBV2
clone_size: .

cdr3_nt: TGTGCCAGCAACCAAGCTCTCCGCACAGATACGCAGTATTTT
cdr3_aa: CASNQALRTDTQYF
d_call: .
j_call: TRBJ2-3
v_call: TRBV4-2
clone_size: once

cdr3_nt: TGCAGGGGCATCGGAACAGGGGGCCCAGATACGCAGTATTTT
cdr3_aa: CRGIGTGGPDTQYF
d_call: TRBD1
j_call: TRBJ2-3
v_call: TRBV20-1
clone_size: .

cdr3_nt: TGTGCCAGCAGCCCATTGGCGGCAACCCTCTATGGCTACACCTTC
cdr3_aa: CASSPLAATLYGYTF
d_call: .
j_call: TRBJ1-2
v_call: TRBV27
clone_size: few

cdr3_nt: TGTGCCAACAGCCTAGACAGCTATGGCTACACCTTC
cdr3_aa: CANSLDSYGYTF
d_call: .
j_call: TRBJ1-2
v_call: TRBV4-2
clone_size: .

cdr3_nt: TGCGCCAGCAGCCAAGGACGTATCTCTGGGGCCAACGTCCTGACTTTC
cdr3_aa: CASSQGRISGANVLTF
d_call: .
j_call: TRBJ2-6
v_call: TRBV4-3
clone_size: .

cdr3_nt: TGTGCCAGCAGCTTAGAGATAGCAGGGGAGACCCAGTACTTC
cdr3_aa: CASSLEIAGETQYF
d_call: .
j_call: TRBJ2-5
v_call: TRBV7-9
clone_size: .

cdr3_nt: TGTGCCAGCAGCTCAAGTCCTAGCGGGGGGTTTGAGCAGTTCTTC
cdr3_aa: CASSSSPSGGFEQFF
d_call: TRBD2
j_call: TRBJ2-1
v_call: TRBV7-6
clone_size: .

cdr3_nt: TGCAGCGTTGAAGCCGAGGGAGGACAGGGGAACTATGGCTACACCTTC
cdr3_aa: CSVEAEGGQGNYGYTF
d_call: TRBD1
j_call: TRBJ1-2
v_call: TRBV29-1
clone_size: few

cdr3_nt: TGTGCCAGCAGCTCCCGGACACAAAATGAGCAGTTCTTC
cdr3_aa: CASSSRTQNEQFF
d_call: .
j_call: TRBJ2-1
v_call: TRBV7-6
clone_size: few

cdr3_nt: TGCGCCAGCAGCTCGGGACAGGGGGCGGGTAGTGAGCAGTTCTTC
cdr3_aa: CASSSGQGAGSEQFF
d_call: TRBD1
j_call: TRBJ2-1
v_call: TRBV5-1
clone_size: .